A single T cell receptor beta chain is shown here with its context. The data belong to a study of blood T cell repertoires in COVID-19. The wider study: There were acute and convalescent COVID-19 samples, and they came from the United States, Italy and Spain. Sample material is recorded as cDNA or gDNA derived from T cells, B-cell-depleted T cells, or PBMCs.

Per the original data handling: Amplified reference gene primers provided the basis for estimating nucleated cell counts. Assay: immunoSEQ multiplex PCR; the TCRdb copy retains only in-frame clones and omits some. Clonal size and the V and J genes are those of that table, whereas D and trimming came from the DNA. This sample has 30,000 or so clones, with about 82% found just once. This CDR3 is built from 14 residues. The germline V gene has CDR1 SGDLS and CDR2 YYNGEE. Deletions cut 3 bases from V and 8 bases from J, with 12 bases between. This receptor was taken from an elderly man with active COVID-19. Sequencing was carried out using peripheral blood. The chain is built from TRBV9 and TRBJ1-6; D is possibly TRBD1 (5 bases). The CDR3 sequence is CASSAGMGYSPLHF. The DNA for the CDR3 is TGTGCCAGCAGCGCAGGGATGGGGTATTCACCCCTCCACTTT.